Following are 29 T cell receptor beta chains from one sample sequenced in a study of blood T cells in healthy people across ages. Through a sample-barcoded 5' primer and a J-beta primer mix, a second PCR was run for roughly 6 to 12 cycles. Each CDR3 protein gets one entry after TCRdb re-called the 5' RACE reads with MiXCR. The top ten clones hold 30% of a sample with hundreds of thousands of distinct CDR3 sequences, 35% to 50% of them seen once. Sequenced sample: blood. All receptors derive from a man older than 75 in good health.

At least ten counts were recorded for this clonotype. The CDR3 is CASSSYSTYQETQYF. The DNA of the CDR3 is TGTGCCAGCAGCTCCTACTCCACGTACCAAGAGACCCAGTACTTC. This rearrangement joins TRBV7-9 to TRBJ2-5, with D unclear. V was pared by 4 bases and J by 0 bases, with 12 bases between. The CDR3 is 15 amino acids. Germline V CDR1 and CDR2: SEHNR, FQNEAQ (reference sequence).

The CDR3 spells CASSRDDEKLFF. For the CDR3, the DNA is TGTGCCAGCTCACGAGACGACGAAAAACTGTTTTTT. The chain recombines TRBV18 with TRBJ1-4; D unclear. Trimming removed 4 bases at V and 8 bases at J, with 8 bases between. Germline loops: CDR1 KGHSH, CDR2 LQKENI. CDR3 size: 12 residues.

The CDR3 DNA reads as TGTGCCAGCAGTTTTGGGCTAGCGGGAGGTCTAACCCTGTACGTGCAGTACTTC. Encoded protein: CASSFGLAGGLTLYVQYF. V and J are TRBV27 and TRBJ2-4; 11 bases fit TRBD2. The CDR3 is 18 amino acids. Germline CDR1 MNHEY, CDR2 SMNVEV (reference sequence). The V segment lost 3 bases and the J segment 13 bases; nucleotides outside the gene matches: 20.

On this clonotype: This may be a read error, as it is one base from a much larger clone. The CDR3 region is CASSSTWTRAMTDAQYF. CDR3 bases: TGTGCCAGCAGTTCGACCTGGACTAGAGCGATGACAGATGCGCAGTATTTT. The chain joins TRBV12-3 or TRBV12-4 to TRBJ2-3, with TRBD2 identical over 7 bases. The CDR3 totals 17 residues.

This chain joins TRBV5-1 and TRBJ1-1; 8 positions agree with TRBD1. The CDR3 totals 17 residues. With 0 bases clipped from V and 1 base from J, the junction kept 8 bases outside the gene matches. Germline CDR1 SGHRS, CDR2 YFSETQ. The DNA of the CDR3 is TGCGCCAGCAGCTTGGCCCTTGGGACAGGCCGGAACACTGAAGCTTTCTTT. Translated, it gives CASSLALGTGRNTEAFF.

There are a few counts of this clonotype. This chain links TRBV21-1 with TRBJ2-7; TRBD2, the table's D call, lacks a check against the DNA. TRBV21-1 is deemed a pseudogene. The CDR3 extends over 16 amino acids. The CDR3 spells CASRGLAGDRPYEQYF. In nucleotides, the CDR3 is TGTGCCAGCAGGGGACTAGCGGGGGACAGACCCTACGAGCAGTACTTC.

The chain couples TRBV18 to TRBJ1-6; no clear D gene. The CDR3 consists of 14 residues. The V gene lost 6 bases and the J gene lost 5 bases, with 11 bases spanning the gap. Germline CDR1 is KGHSH and CDR2 is LQKENI. The CDR3 spells CASSRDTDNSPLHF. The CDR3 DNA is TGTGCCAGCTCTCGAGACACGGATAATTCACCCCTCCACTTT.

This chain links TRBV6-1 with TRBJ1-2, with D perhaps matching TRBD1 (6 bases). This CDR3 is 13 amino acids long. Germline CDR1 is MNHNS and CDR2 is SASEGT. Deletions cut 0 bases from V and 12 bases from J, with 14 bases between. CDR3 region: CASSEAGQFSHTF. In DNA form, the CDR3 reads TGTGCCAGCAGTGAAGCCGGACAGTTCAGCCACACCTTC.

The gene calls are TRBV11-3 and TRBJ2-2, with D maybe TRBD1 (6 bases). Germline loops: CDR1 SGHNT, CDR2 YENEEA. V lost 5 bases, J lost 4 bases, and 14 bases lay in between. The CDR3 contains 15 residues. The CDR3: CASSRGQKGTGELFF. For the CDR3, the DNA is TGTGCCAGCAGCAGAGGACAGAAGGGCACCGGGGAGCTGTTTTTT.

This clonotype has more than one count but fewer than ten. This rearrangement joins TRBV6-2 or TRBV6-3 to TRBJ2-1, with D perhaps TRBD1 or TRBD2 (5 bases each). The germline CDR1 and CDR2 sequences are MNHEY and SVGEGT. The CDR3 consists of 11 residues. Deletions cut 8 bases from V and 8 bases from J, with 10 bases between. The CDR3 region is CASVLGDEQFF. The CDR3 DNA is TGTGCCAGCGTCTTGGGGGATGAGCAGTTCTTC.

A few counts support this clonotype. The chain carries TRBV3-1 and TRBJ2-2, with 9 bases that match TRBD1. This CDR3 is 16 amino acids long. V lost 4 bases to trimming and J lost 4 bases; unmatched junction nucleotides: 7. CDR1 and CDR2 (germline): LGHDT, YNNKEL (reference sequence). Here the CDR3 DNA reads TGTGCCAGCAGCCGCGGGGACAGGGTATTCACCGGGGAGCTGTTTTTT. Translated, it gives CASSRGDRVFTGELFF.

This clonotype is a singleton in its sample. This may arise from a read error, as a much more abundant clone is one base away. CDR3 region: CAISGASLREQFF. CDR3 nucleotide sequence: TGTGCCATCAGTGGTGCGTCTCTGAGGGAGCAGTTCTTC. This chain links TRBV10-3 with TRBJ2-1; D gene unclear. The CDR3 is 13 amino acids. The germline gives CDR1 ENHRY, CDR2 SYGVKD. V was trimmed by 4 bases and J by 10 bases, leaving 14 bases between them.

As concerns this clonotype: A much more abundant neighbour one base away suggests this may be a read error. The V gene is TRBV29-1, the J gene TRBJ2-7; 8 nucleotides match TRBD1. This CDR3 is built from 12 residues. With 3 bases clipped from V and 6 bases from J, the junction kept 4 bases outside the gene matches. Germline CDR1 and CDR2: SQVTM and ANQGSEA. The CDR3 DNA reads as TGCAGCGTTGAGGTCAGGGGGCCCGAGCAGTACTTC. This encodes CSVEVRGPEQYF.

Of note for this clonotype: Since a much larger clone is just one base distant, this may be a read error. The rearrangement links TRBV20-1 to TRBJ2-7, with D perhaps TRBD2 (6 bases). This CDR3 comprises 17 residues. Germline lookup yields CDR1 DFQATT and CDR2 SNEGSKA (reference sequence). The V end was cut by 1 base, the J end by 0 bases, with 19 bases between. The CDR3 reads CSARGQLISGSSYEQYF. In nucleotides, the CDR3 is TGCAGTGCTAGAGGTCAACTGATTAGCGGTAGCTCCTACGAGCAGTACTTC.

This clonotype was found many times. The chain employs TRBV29-1 and TRBJ2-2, with a possible D match to TRBD2 (5 bases). The CDR3 runs to 15 residues. Germline lookup yields CDR1 SQVTM and CDR2 ANQGSEA. The germline V and J ends were trimmed by 7 bases and 4 bases, with 19 bases remaining between them. CDR3 nucleotides: TGCAGCGCCGGGATTTTAGGGAGAGGCACCGGGGAGCTGTTTTTT. Amino acids: CSAGILGRGTGELFF.

In this sample, this clonotype turned up many times. The chain uses TRBV7-2 and TRBJ2-3; TRBD1 aligns across 11 bases. After removal of 1 base from V and 3 bases from J, the junction contained 6 bases not matched to a gene. Germline-derived CDR1 and CDR2 are SGHTA and FQGNSA. The CDR3 is made up of 17 amino acids. CDR3 in amino acids: CASSLDPDRGRTDTQYF. The CDR3 DNA reads TGTGCCAGCAGCTTAGACCCGGACAGGGGGCGGACAGATACGCAGTATTTT.

The gene calls are TRBV7-2 and TRBJ2-1; the D gene is possibly TRBD2 (5 bases). This CDR3 is built from 15 residues. Germline-derived CDR1 and CDR2 are SGHTA and FQGNSA. Trimming stripped 1 base from V and 7 bases from J, with 14 bases between. The CDR3 sequence is CASSLGQVEGNEQFF. CDR3 nucleotide sequence: TGTGCCAGCAGCTTAGGTCAGGTTGAGGGAAATGAGCAGTTCTTC. Full variable domain (rest looked up from reference TRBV7-2 and TRBJ2-1): GAGVSQSPSNKVTEKGKDVELRCDPISGHTALYWYRQSLGQGLEFLIYFQGNSAPDKSGLPSDRFSAERTGGSVSTLTIQRTQQEDSAVYLCASSLGQVEGNEQFFGPGTRLTVL.

The chain employs TRBV28 and TRBJ2-3; 7 bases match TRBD1. V gave up 7 bases and J gave up 5 bases; unmatched junction bases: 6. Germline V gives CDR1 MDHEN, CDR2 SYDVKM. This CDR3 has 13 amino acids. The CDR3 DNA reads as TGTGCCAGCACTGACAGGGCGATAGATACGCAGTATTTT. Translation gives CASTDRAIDTQYF.

V is TRBV10-3 and J is TRBJ2-7; 9 nucleotides match TRBD2. V lost 10 bases and J lost 3; bases outside the gene matches: 10. The CDR3 is made up of 14 amino acids. CDR1 and CDR2 (germline): ENHRY, SYGVKD. The CDR3 loop reads CATSGLAGDYEQYF. The CDR3, as DNA: TGTGCCACCTCCGGGTTAGCGGGAGACTACGAGCAGTACTTC.

This clonotype was picked up many times. This chain connects TRBV20-1 to TRBJ2-3; weak D call: TRBD1 (5 bases). The germline V gene has CDR1 DFQATT and CDR2 SNEGSKA (reference sequence). The CDR3 extends over 11 amino acids. With 5 bases removed from V and 6 bases from J, the gap between germline ends came to 9 bases. This chain's CDR3 is CSALWGDTQYF. CDR3 DNA sequence: TGCAGTGCTCTCTGGGGCGATACGCAGTATTTT.

This clonotype was observed many times. The V and J genes are TRBV4-3 and TRBJ2-1; 16 positions match TRBD2. CDR1 LGHNA and CDR2 YSLEER come from the germline V gene. V shed 0 bases, J shed 7 bases, and the junction held 3 bases outside the gene matches. The CDR3 totals 17 residues. The CDR3 loop is CASSQDLGLAGGNEQFF. The DNA of the CDR3 is TGCGCCAGCAGCCAAGACCTGGGACTAGCGGGGGGGAATGAGCAGTTCTTC.

The V gene is TRBV3-1, the J gene TRBJ1-5, with D unclear. V shed 0 bases and J shed 0 bases, with 6 bases lying between them. The CDR3 is 15 residues long. Germline V gene data show CDR1 as LGHDT and CDR2 as YNNKEL (reference sequence). This CDR3 is CASSQDGSSNQPQHF. The CDR3 coding sequence is TGTGCCAGCAGCCAAGATGGGAGTAGCAATCAGCCCCAGCATTTT.

V is TRBV20-1 and J is TRBJ2-3, with 10 bases matching TRBD1. The trim removed 0 bases at V and 4 bases at J, leaving 10 bases unmatched. The CDR3 is made up of 17 amino acids. Germline lookup yields CDR1 DFQATT and CDR2 SNEGSKA (reference sequence). CDR3 coding DNA: TGCAGTGCTAGAGAACCGGGCGGGACAGGGGAGCCAGATACGCAGTATTTT. It encodes CSAREPGGTGEPDTQYF.

This clonotype was seen a few times. CDR3 sequence: CASRGTGYSGANVLTF. DNA for the CDR3: TGTGCCAGCAGAGGGACAGGGTACTCTGGGGCCAACGTCCTGACTTTC. The chain uses TRBV2 and TRBJ2-6, with 9 bases matching TRBD1. The CDR3 extends over 16 amino acids. Germline values: CDR1 SNHLY, CDR2 FYNNEI. The V segment lost 6 bases and the J segment 0 bases; nucleotides outside the gene matches: 3.

The sample holds a few counts of this clonotype. This rearrangement joins TRBV20-1 to TRBJ1-2; D possibly corresponds to TRBD1 (5 bases). CDR1 is DFQATT, CDR2 SNEGSKA, per germline (reference sequence). This CDR3 comprises 13 residues. V lost 6 bases and J 4 bases, leaving 15 bases between the germline ends. The CDR3 sequence is CSASPREAYGYTF. The CDR3 DNA reads TGCAGTGCGAGCCCCAGGGAGGCCTATGGCTACACCTTC.

This clonotype was found a few times. The J gene is TRBJ2-5, the V gene TRBV6-5, with D unclear. There are 11 residues in the CDR3. V lost 5 bases and J lost 5, with 6 bases in between. Germline lookup yields CDR1 MNHEY and CDR2 SVGAGI. The CDR3 DNA reads as TGTGCCAGCAGTGGGATGGAGACCCAGTACTTC. Translated, it gives CASSGMETQYF.

CDR3 amino acids: CASSGTLGVGANVLTF. CDR3 in DNA: TGTGCCAGCAGCGGAACTCTGGGAGTCGGGGCCAACGTCCTGACTTTC. The rearrangement uses TRBV3-1 and TRBJ2-6; possibly TRBD2 for D (5 bases). The CDR3 is made up of 16 amino acids. CDR1 is LGHDT and CDR2 is YNNKEL in the germline V gene (reference sequence). The germline V and J ends were trimmed by 5 bases and 4 bases, with 15 bases remaining between them.

This clonotype has only one observation. This chain uses TRBV20-1 with TRBJ1-2; the match to TRBD1 covers 7 bases. The CDR3 is made up of 12 amino acids. Germline CDR1 DFQATT, CDR2 SNEGSKA (reference sequence). Trimming at V came to 6 bases and at J to 4 bases, leaving 5 bases not matched to a gene. The CDR3 DNA sequence: TGCAGTGCCAGGGCAGGGGGCTATGGCTACACCTTC. It translates to CSARAGGYGYTF.

The chain links TRBV5-1 to TRBJ1-4; TRBD1 matches 11 bases. The junction had 10 bases not matched to a gene; V was cut back by 4 bases and J by 8 bases. The CDR3 consists of 16 residues. Germline V lookup: CDR1 SGHRS, CDR2 YFSETQ. CDR3 amino acids: CASSGGTGGSAEKLFF. The CDR3 nucleotides read TGCGCCAGCAGCGGCGGGACAGGGGGATCAGCCGAAAAACTGTTTTTT.